This TCR beta chain was recorded in a study of radiation and T cells in renal cell carcinoma. The sample's time point: blood 4 weeks post-SBRT, at nephrectomy. Indicated treatment: 15 Gy SBRT to primary tumor, nephrectomy 4 weeks later. Nephrectomy followed 15 Gy stereotactic body radiation by 4 weeks. The V gene end was trimmed by 0 bases and the J gene end by 5 bases; junction bases not matched to a gene: 2. The germline V gene has CDR1 SGDLS and CDR2 YYNGEE. This CDR3 is built from 14 residues. This table comes from immunoSEQ multiplex PCR, and its TCRdb copy is limited to in-frame clones, with some not included. There are 75,000 to 95,000 clones in the sample; about 85% occur only once, and around 9.1% lies in the top ten.

Source: blood, taken from a patient whose treatment included radiotherapy and nephrectomy. This chain connects TRBV9 to TRBJ2-1; 7 bases line up with TRBD2. The receptor was derived from a man aged 45-65 years with renal cell carcinoma. This chain's CDR3 is CASSVGTSDNEQFF. The DNA of the CDR3 is TGTGCCAGCAGCGTAGGGACTAGTGACAATGAGCAGTTCTTC.